Sequencing of this T cell receptor beta chain was carried out in a study of PD-L1 blockade in urothelial cancer. Study in general: When blood samples were assessed, the median T cell count was about 140,000.

Germline V gives CDR1 SGHRS, CDR2 YFSETQ. The CDR3 runs 16 residues. The time point: pretreatment peripheral blood. The authors spiked synthetic TCR analog templates into each PCR. Assay used: immunoSEQ multiplex PCR; TCRdb lists only in-frame clones, some missing. This table holds roughly 120,000 clones, approximately 84% found once. This clone was observed at least ten times. A read error may produce the germline difference seen at one junction end. The sample consisted of PBMCs, taken around atezolizumab (anti-PD-L1) treatment. The chain is built from TRBV5-1 and TRBJ2-3, with TRBD2 identical over 16 bases. The sequence derives from a man aged 50-60 years with urothelial cancer. The CDR3 protein is CASRLGLAGGPDTQYF. The DNA of the CDR3 is TGCGCCAGCAGGTTGGGACTAGCGGGGGGGCCAGATACGCAGTATTTT.